Presented here are 21 T cell receptor beta chains from one specimen sequenced in a study of identical twins (dated by TCRdb to 2016 to 2018). The library was obtained by 5' RACE. The sample was run on an Illumina HiSeq 2000. TCRdb took the public reads, trimmed them with fastp at Q25, ran MiXCR for clone calling and kept in-frame beta chains. A single entry per CDR3 protein holds the most common genes and DNA from its merged rows. The sample records some 1,600,000 distinct CDR3 sequences, about 30% of which are singletons. The ten top clones hold 0.27% of the sample. The sample was cord blood. The receptor set was obtained from a newborn girl in good health.

This clonotype was counted only a few times. The chain uses TRBV20-1 and TRBJ2-7; TRBD2 matches at 12 bases. Germline CDR1 is DFQATT and CDR2 is SNEGSKA (reference sequence). V shed 3 bases, J shed 7 bases, and the junction held 16 bases outside the gene matches. CDR3 size: 17 residues. For the CDR3, the DNA is TGCAGTGCTAGCAGGGGTCTACTAGCGGGAGGCCGATATGAGCAGTACTTC. Translated, it gives CSASRGLLAGGRYEQYF.

This clonotype was detected a few times. Mismatch with germline at one junction end may stem from a read error. The chain joins TRBV10-3 to TRBJ2-2; 11 positions agree with TRBD2. The CDR3 covers 18 residues. CDR1 and CDR2 (germline): ENHRY, SYGVKD. The CDR3 protein is CAIRESFTSGSETGELFF. CDR3 DNA sequence: TGTGCCATCAGGGAGTCCTTTACTAGCGGGAGTGAGACCGGGGAGCTGTTTTTT.

This clonotype was seen once. The V gene is TRBV20-1, the J gene TRBJ2-5, with 8 bases that match TRBD1. The J call may be in error: the DNA end matches TRBJ2-1 better. The CDR3 consists of 15 residues. The germline V gene has CDR1 DFQATT and CDR2 SNEGSKA (reference sequence). Here the CDR3 DNA reads TGCAGTGCACCGGACAGGGCCACGGACCAAGAGACCCAGTTCTTC. Its translation is CSAPDRATDQETQFF.

DNA of the CDR3: TGTGCCAGCAGCGTAGCTCTGGGGATAAAGAGCGGGGAGCTGTTTTTT. This codes for CASSVALGIKSGELFF. The V gene is TRBV9, the J gene TRBJ2-2; D is undetermined. V lost 0 bases and J 7 bases, leaving 16 bases between the germline ends. The CDR3 is 16 residues long. Germline CDR1 and CDR2: SGDLS and YYNGEE.

The genes are TRBV20-1 and TRBJ2-4; 11 bases agree with TRBD2. The CDR3 length is 16 residues. From germline, CDR1 is DFQATT and CDR2 SNEGSKA (reference sequence). The CDR3 nucleotides are TGCAGCGCCTCGACTAGCGGGATTGGAGCCAAAAACATTCAGTACTTC. It translates to CSASTSGIGAKNIQYF.

The chain recombines TRBV20-1 with TRBJ2-7; no firm D call. The J call is in doubt because the DNA end fits TRBJ2-4 better. Germline lookup yields CDR1 DFQATT and CDR2 SNEGSKA (reference sequence). This CDR3 region has 13 residues. CDR3 protein: CSARSGEGDIQYF. The CDR3, as DNA: TGCAGTGCTAGATCTGGGGAAGGTGACATTCAGTACTTC.

This rearrangement joins TRBV2 to TRBJ2-7; 10 positions agree with TRBD2. V was clipped by 7 bases and J by 0 bases; unmatched bases: 12. This CDR3 is built from 17 residues. Germline loops: CDR1 SNHLY, CDR2 FYNNEI. In nucleotides, the CDR3 is TGTGCCAGCACCCGGACTAGCGGAGCCCTACTCTCCTACGAGCAGTACTTC. This gives the protein CASTRTSGALLSYEQYF.

This clonotype was recorded a few times. The rearrangement links TRBV11-2 to TRBJ2-3, with a weak D call TRBD2 (6 bases). The CDR3 sequence is 16 residues long. Germline assignment: CDR1 SGHAT and CDR2 FQNNGV. The ends were cut back, 1 base at V and 2 bases at J, with 13 bases in the middle. In nucleotides, the CDR3 is TGTGCCAGCAGCTTAGGATCGGAGGGGATCACAGATACGCAGTATTTT. Translating gives CASSLGSEGITDTQYF.

The table lists this clonotype with a few counts. This CDR3 is CASSPPGEAFNEQFF. CDR3 DNA sequence: TGCGCCAGCAGCCCCCCTGGCGAGGCTTTTAATGAGCAGTTCTTC. The chain has TRBV5-1 and TRBJ2-1; D unclear. The CDR3 length is 15 residues. Germline V gives CDR1 SGHRS, CDR2 YFSETQ. The ends were cut back, 4 bases at V and 7 bases at J, with 18 bases in the middle.

CDR3 sequence reads: CASSLGSSSTNEKLFF. CDR3 DNA sequence: TGCGCCAGCAGCTTGGGCAGCTCCTCGACTAATGAAAAACTGTTTTTT. The chain joins TRBV5-1 to TRBJ1-4, with D uncertain. The CDR3 loop spans 16 amino acids. Germline V gives CDR1 SGHRS, CDR2 YFSETQ. The V end was cut by 0 bases, the J end by 2 bases, with 11 bases between.

The gene calls are TRBV20-1 and TRBJ2-7, with D maybe TRBD2 (5 bases). The CDR3 contains 14 residues. Trimming removed 6 bases from V and 0 bases from J, with 15 bases in between. The V gene's germline CDR1 is DFQATT and CDR2 SNEGSKA (reference sequence). The CDR3 here is CSAVLAVGSYEQYF. The CDR3 coding sequence is TGCAGTGCCGTCCTAGCTGTCGGCTCCTACGAGCAGTACTTC.

This clonotype was observed at least ten times. The chain links TRBV4-1 to TRBJ2-3; 10 bases match TRBD2. V trimming: 1 base; J trimming: 0 bases; junction bases outside the gene matches: 4. This CDR3 is 17 amino acids long. CDR1 MGHRA and CDR2 YSYEKL come from the germline V gene. In DNA form, the CDR3 reads TGCGCCAGCAGCCAAGGGGGACTAGCGAAGAGCACAGATACGCAGTATTTT. Translating gives CASSQGGLAKSTDTQYF.

This clonotype was counted only a few times. The chain uses TRBV20-1 and TRBJ2-1; 11 bases match TRBD2. CDR3 length equals 15 residues. Germline V gene sequence: CDR1 DFQATT, CDR2 SNEGSKA (reference sequence). Trimming at V came to 5 bases and at J to 2 bases, leaving 5 bases not matched to a gene. The CDR3 nucleotides read TGCAGTGCTCCAACTAGCGGGGGTCCCTACAATGAGCAGTTCTTC. Its translation is CSAPTSGGPYNEQFF.

This clonotype showed up many times. The chain employs TRBV29-1 and TRBJ2-7; 7 bases fit TRBD1. Per germline, CDR1 SQVTM and CDR2 ANQGSEA. The CDR3 sequence is 12 residues long. Trimming took 4 bases from V and 3 from J; bases not matched to a gene: 3. CDR3 residues: CSVGTGNYEQYF. The CDR3, as DNA: TGCAGCGTTGGGACAGGCAACTACGAGCAGTACTTC.

This clonotype was observed a handful of times. The DNA of the CDR3 is TGTGCCAGCAGCTTAGGCCTAAGGACTCCCTACGAGCAGTACTTC. It specifies CASSLGLRTPYEQYF. The chain employs TRBV13 and TRBJ2-7; maybe TRBD2 (5 bases). This CDR3 has 15 amino acids. In germline, CDR1 is PRHDT, CDR2 FYEKMQ (reference sequence). V lost 0 bases and J lost 2, with 11 bases in between.

The V gene is TRBV27, the J gene TRBJ2-1, with 10 bases aligning to TRBD2. CDR3 length: 15 amino acids. Germline V gene sequence: CDR1 MNHEY, CDR2 SMNVEV (reference sequence). J was trimmed by 3 bases and V by 5 bases; bases with no gene match: 4. CDR3 coding DNA: TGTGCCAGCAGTACTATAGCGGGGGGCTACAATGAGCAGTTCTTC. Translation gives CASSTIAGGYNEQFF.

This clonotype occurred a few times. The J gene is TRBJ1-5, the V gene TRBV12-3 or TRBV12-4; D remains ambiguous. This CDR3 is built from 15 residues. V lost 5 bases, J lost 1 base, and 12 bases lay in between. DNA of the CDR3: TGTGCCAGCAGTGCCCGGTCACTCAGCAATCAGCCCCAGCATTTT. Its translation: CASSARSLSNQPQHF.

This chain joins TRBV27 and TRBJ2-4; D tentatively reads TRBD1 or TRBD2 (5 bases each). The DNA matches TRBJ2-7 better at its end, which makes the J call doubtful. The germline gives CDR1 MNHEY, CDR2 SMNVEV (reference sequence). CDR3 length: 14 amino acids. The CDR3 loop reads CASSLGTAGYEQYF. The CDR3 bases are TGTGCCAGCAGCCTCGGGACGGCAGGCTACGAGCAGTACTTC.

This clonotype was found many times. The V and J genes are TRBV25-1 and TRBJ1-4; no firm D call. Deletions cut 3 bases from V and 8 bases from J, with 10 bases between. Germline V gene lookup returns CDR1 MGHDK and CDR2 SYGVNS. CDR3 length equals 13 residues. CDR3 in amino acids: CASSDRGREKLFF. CDR3 nucleotide sequence: TGTGCCAGCAGTGACCGTGGGAGAGAAAAACTGTTTTTT.

This sequence joins TRBV11-2 and TRBJ2-7; D is tentatively TRBD1 or TRBD2 (5 bases each). Trimming stripped 0 bases from V and 10 bases from J, with 10 bases between. Germline V gene lookup returns CDR1 SGHAT and CDR2 FQNNGV. The CDR3 consists of 12 residues. CDR3 bases: TGTGCCAGCAGCTTAGATGGTGGGGACCAGTACTTC. Translation: CASSLDGGDQYF. The entire variable domain, with the rest obtained from reference TRBV11-2 and TRBJ2-7, is as follows: EAGVAQSPRYKIIEKRQSVAFWCNPISGHATLYWYQQILGQGPKLLIQFQNNGVVDDSQLPKDRFSAERLKGVDSTLKIQPAKLEDSAVYLCASSLDGGDQYFGPGTRLTVT.

This clonotype was counted between two and nine times. The rearrangement joins TRBV4-2 to TRBJ2-5; 12 bases fit TRBD2. Looked up from germline, CDR1 is LGHNA and CDR2 is YNFKEQ. The CDR3 has 16 amino acids. Unmatched junction bases numbered 5, after V lost 4 bases and J lost 2 bases. CDR3 DNA sequence: TGTGCCAGCAGCCGTATAGGACTAGCGGGGCAAGAGACCCAGTACTTC. Protein: CASSRIGLAGQETQYF.